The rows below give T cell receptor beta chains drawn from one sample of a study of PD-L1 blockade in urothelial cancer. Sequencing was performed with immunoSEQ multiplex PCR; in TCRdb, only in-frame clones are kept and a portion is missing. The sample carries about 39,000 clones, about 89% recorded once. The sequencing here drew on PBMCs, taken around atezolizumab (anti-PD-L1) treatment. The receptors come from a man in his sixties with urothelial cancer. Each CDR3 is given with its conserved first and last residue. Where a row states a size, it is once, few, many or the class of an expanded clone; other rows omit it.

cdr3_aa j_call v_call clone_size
CASSLYPDRRSGANVLTF TRBJ2-6 TRBV27 .
CASSYQLSTSYEQYF TRBJ2-7 TRBV6-5 .
CASSSLGTGRTGELFF TRBJ2-2 TRBV5-6 .
CASTSGVDNEQFF TRBJ2-1 TRBV18 .
CASTSPERGSTDTQYF TRBJ2-3 TRBV4-1 .
CASRRDSPGELFF TRBJ2-2 TRBV27 .
CASSPDINYGYTF TRBJ1-2 TRBV6-5 .
CASLTSGYEQYF TRBJ2-7 TRBV25-1 few
CASSNRGGNTEAFF TRBJ1-1 TRBV5-4 .
CASSLRQANTEAFF TRBJ1-1 TRBV7-9 .
CASSHDRAGSTEAFF TRBJ1-1 TRBV14 .
CASSLDPGLDEKLFF TRBJ1-4 TRBV5-1 .
CASSERRGGLDF TRBJ2-4 TRBV2 .
CASDWGQLNTEAFF TRBJ1-1 TRBV6-1 .
CASSLLSGMNTEAFF TRBJ1-1 TRBV5-1 .
CASSIDDDGRGRETQYF TRBJ2-5 TRBV19 .
CASSSHPGQGGRETQYF TRBJ2-5 TRBV28 .
CASSLAGETQYF TRBJ2-5 TRBV7-2 .
CASSLGASGGLRNEQYF TRBJ2-7 TRBV7-9 once
CASSYASTGELFF TRBJ2-2 TRBV6-5 medium-sized
CASAGGAGADTQYF TRBJ2-3 TRBV7-2 few
CASGDLAGYGYTF TRBJ1-2 TRBV5-1 .
CASSKETGSLFEQYF TRBJ2-7 TRBV6-5 .
CASSQTPAGHHLLHTEAFF TRBJ1-1 TRBV4-1 .
CASSLSGGASADTQYF TRBJ2-3 TRBV7-9 .
CASSIGAGPIYEQYF TRBJ2-7 TRBV19 .
CASSLRLATDTQYF TRBJ2-3 TRBV5-4 .
CASSLQGVRAPLHF TRBJ1-6 TRBV5-5 .
CASSLNLGLGEQYF TRBJ2-7 TRBV27 .
CASRATGGAGSYEQYF TRBJ2-7 TRBV2 .
CSVEGTVLSQNEQFF TRBJ2-1 TRBV29-1 .
CASQERTGGDRGYTF TRBJ1-2 TRBV2 .
CASSTSGRGKVYEQYF TRBJ2-7 TRBV19 .
CASRERQGPNEKLFF TRBJ1-4 TRBV2 .
CASSPRNNEQFF TRBJ2-1 TRBV27 .
CAWSVGAAFSTDTQYF TRBJ2-3 TRBV30 .
CASTKDRGTDTQYF TRBJ2-3 TRBV19 .
CATLGTGLETQYF TRBJ2-5 TRBV10-3 .
CASSSGQQSYGYTF TRBJ1-2 TRBV7-3 .
CSSATYNEQFF TRBJ2-1 TRBV29-1 .
CASSKATGEETQYF TRBJ2-5 TRBV21-1 once
CSVESPVAKNIQYF TRBJ2-4 TRBV29-1 once
CASSLQGETEAFF TRBJ1-1 TRBV5-1 .
CASSPGVGIGSDTQYF TRBJ2-3 TRBV7-2 .
CASSQGQLPYNEQFF TRBJ2-1 TRBV4-2 .
CASSVGSSRLANEQFF TRBJ2-1 TRBV5-1 .